Detailed here is one T cell receptor (beta chain). No cognate antigen has been identified for it. No clone much larger than this one lies a single base away; base qualities are absent. Taken from cysteine to phenylalanine, the CDR3 has 17 residues. The retained sequence is limited to the CDR3, 51 bases, with the frame set at the first base. Sequences MDHEN (CDR1) and SYDVKM (CDR2) are obtained from the germline V gene. Clipping removes 3 bases from V and 6 bases from J, with 14 as the unmatched junction base count. This specimen's time point label, per the study, means: pre-sensitization, week 0. What the treatment or condition label conveys for this sample: therapeutic diphenylcyclopropenone sensitization with weekly scalp DPC. At each patch-test visit, blood was drawn before the patch test was applied. Patients were considered eligible if aged 18 to 70, diagnosed with alopecia and deemed suitable for DPC therapy, and patients were excluded if pregnant. Total RNA was extracted from unfractionated whole blood that had been collected in Tempus Blood RNA tubes.

The sample comes from a study of human T cells and chemical hapten exposure (dated by TCRdb to the early 2020s). Context from the whole study: For sensitization, 2% DPC in acetone was applied to a 2 cm by 2 cm area of upper inner arm skin. Libraries were pooled for sequencing, and variation in per-sample TCR yields was attributed mainly to small differences in library volumes within the pool. Some 29 alopecia patients gave blood for TCR sequencing at one to four time points (pre-sensitization, 2, 6 and 24 weeks). Patch testing was done on the upper back using Finn chambers containing 0.01% DPC, and results were scored after 6 days according to International Contact Dermatitis Research Group standards. Patients additionally received weekly therapeutic DPC doses to the scalp throughout the approximately 25-week study period. Blood samples were taken from patients before sensitization (week 0) and then at 2, 6 and about 24 weeks after DPC sensitization. Alopecia areata with under or over 50% scalp involvement, alopecia totalis and alopecia universalis were represented in the patient cohort, which was mostly female. The study tracked peripheral blood TCR repertoire changes in vivo during primary and secondary sensitization to the hapten diphenylcyclopropenone (DPC) in alopecia patients.

Libraries were made using RACE. The sequencer listed for this sample is NextSeq 500. During library preparation, unique molecular identifiers were attached to individual cDNA molecules so that TCRs could be counted in a quantitative, reproducible way. From each blood RNA sample, both TCR alpha and TCR beta chains were sequenced. Under the source paper's analysis protocol: Samples had a median of about 96,000 TCRs, with a range from roughly 23,224 to 700,000. V, J and CDR3 annotation of the TCR reads was performed with the Decombinator software suite. Every sample was subsampled to the same number of TCRs (28,000) for the PS versus PT1 abundance plots. TCRs were defined as expanded if absent before sensitization and observed at least eight times at the 2-week time point. The public reads were run again by TCRdb, first through fastp at Q25 and then through MiXCR, and only productive beta chains were kept. All rows with the same CDR3 protein become a single entry with the most common DNA and genes. The V and J calls, along with clone size, are taken from TCRdb and not from the paper's own processing. This sample comprises 190,000 or so distinct CDR3 sequences, 30% of them detected only once. The ten largest clonotypes hold under 3% of the sample.

Study-wide conclusions, independent of this receptor: Patch test score correlated positively with the number of PT1 expanded TCRs, reaching significance at thresholds 8, 16 and 32 but not at 4. Alopecia, a presumed autoimmune disease, was present in all patients, so the immune response of the patients might differ from that of healthy individuals. Significantly more large CDR3 similarity clusters were formed by expanded TCRs than by pre-sensitization or healthy control sets, consistent with antigen-driven responses. DPC sensitization did not change the number of TCRs with a frequency above 1 in 1000, and there was no evidence of changes in global repertoire structure. After repeated subsampling, the strength of the expansion versus patch-test correlation and the threshold at which it became significant changed.

Source: whole blood, taken in connection with sensitization to the hapten diphenylcyclopropenone (DPC). The sequence links TRBV28 to TRBJ2-1, with 7 bases in between that match TRBD1. This receptor was obtained from a woman under 40 with alopecia areata. Some clones in this sample may be carry-over from other donors' samples. The bases read TGTGCCAGCAGTTTGAATAGGGGGCGAATTTTGGGCAATGAGCAGTTCTTC. Translated, this is CASSLNRGRILGNEQFF.